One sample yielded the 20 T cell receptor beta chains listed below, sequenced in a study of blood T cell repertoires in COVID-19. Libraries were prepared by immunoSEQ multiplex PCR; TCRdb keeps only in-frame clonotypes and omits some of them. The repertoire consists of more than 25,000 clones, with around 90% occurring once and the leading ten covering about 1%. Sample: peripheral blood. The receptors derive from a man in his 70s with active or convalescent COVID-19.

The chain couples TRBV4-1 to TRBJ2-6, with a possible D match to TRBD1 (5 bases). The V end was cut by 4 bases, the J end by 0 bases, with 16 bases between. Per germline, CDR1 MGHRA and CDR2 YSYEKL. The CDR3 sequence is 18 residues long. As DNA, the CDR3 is TGCGCCAGCAGCCCGAGAAGACAGTACGTCTCTGGGGCCAACGTCCTGACTTTC. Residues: CASSPRRQYVSGANVLTF.

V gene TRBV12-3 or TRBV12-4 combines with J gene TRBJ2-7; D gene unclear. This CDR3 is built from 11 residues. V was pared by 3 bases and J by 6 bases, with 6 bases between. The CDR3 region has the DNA TGTGCCAGCAGTTTTCTATCCGAGCAGTACTTC. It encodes CASSFLSEQYF.

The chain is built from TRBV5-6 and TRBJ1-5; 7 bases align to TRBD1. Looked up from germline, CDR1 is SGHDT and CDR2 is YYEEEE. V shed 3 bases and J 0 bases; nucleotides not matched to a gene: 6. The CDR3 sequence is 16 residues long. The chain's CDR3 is CASSSGTVYSNQPQHF. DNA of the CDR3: TGTGCCAGCAGCTCGGGGACAGTTTATAGCAATCAGCCCCAGCATTTT.

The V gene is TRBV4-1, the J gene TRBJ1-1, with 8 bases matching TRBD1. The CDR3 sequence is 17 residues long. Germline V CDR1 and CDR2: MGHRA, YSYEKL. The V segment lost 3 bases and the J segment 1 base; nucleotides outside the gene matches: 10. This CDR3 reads CASSQTSGGRANTEAFF. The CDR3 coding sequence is TGCGCCAGCAGCCAGACATCAGGGGGCAGGGCGAACACTGAAGCTTTCTTT.

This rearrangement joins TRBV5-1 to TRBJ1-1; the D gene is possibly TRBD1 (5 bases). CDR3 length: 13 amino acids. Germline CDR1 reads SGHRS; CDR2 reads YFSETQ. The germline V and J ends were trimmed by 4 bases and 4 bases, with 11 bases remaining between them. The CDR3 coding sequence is TGCGCCAGCAGCCTTTTCGACAGCACTGAAGCTTTCTTT. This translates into CASSLFDSTEAFF. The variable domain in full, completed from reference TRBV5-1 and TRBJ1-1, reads KAGVTQTPRYLIKTRGQQVTLSCSPISGHRSVSWYQQTPGQGLQFLFEYFSETQRNKGNFPGRFSGRQFSNSRSEMNVSTLELGDSALYLCASSLFDSTEAFFGQGTRLTVV.

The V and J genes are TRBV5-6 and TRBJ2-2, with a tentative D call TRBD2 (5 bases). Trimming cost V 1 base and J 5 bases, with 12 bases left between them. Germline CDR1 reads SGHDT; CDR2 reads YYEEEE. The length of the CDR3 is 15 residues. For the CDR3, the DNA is TGTGCCAGCAGCTTGAGAGGGAGCCCAACCGGGGAGCTGTTTTTT. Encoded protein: CASSLRGSPTGELFF.

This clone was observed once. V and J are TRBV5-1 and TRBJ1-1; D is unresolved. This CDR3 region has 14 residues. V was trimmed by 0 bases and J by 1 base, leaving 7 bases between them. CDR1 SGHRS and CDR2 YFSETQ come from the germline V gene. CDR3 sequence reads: CASSLGRRNTEAFF. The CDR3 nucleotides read TGCGCCAGCAGCTTGGGGAGGAGGAACACTGAAGCTTTCTTT. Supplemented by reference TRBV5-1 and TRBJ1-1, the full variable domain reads KAGVTQTPRYLIKTRGQQVTLSCSPISGHRSVSWYQQTPGQGLQFLFEYFSETQRNKGNFPGRFSGRQFSNSRSEMNVSTLELGDSALYLCASSLGRRNTEAFFGQGTRLTVV.

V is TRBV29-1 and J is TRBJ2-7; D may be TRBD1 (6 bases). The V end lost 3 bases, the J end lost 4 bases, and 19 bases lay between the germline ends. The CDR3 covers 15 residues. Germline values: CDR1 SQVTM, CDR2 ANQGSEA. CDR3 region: CSVEAPLGALYEQYF. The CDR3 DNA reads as TGCAGCGTTGAGGCCCCCTTGGGGGCATTATACGAGCAGTACTTC.

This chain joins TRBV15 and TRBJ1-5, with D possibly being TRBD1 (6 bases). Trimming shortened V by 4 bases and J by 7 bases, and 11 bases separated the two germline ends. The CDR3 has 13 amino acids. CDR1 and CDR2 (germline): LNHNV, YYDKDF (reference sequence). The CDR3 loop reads CATSNRDRQPQHF. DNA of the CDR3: TGTGCCACCAGCAACAGGGACCGACAGCCCCAGCATTTT.

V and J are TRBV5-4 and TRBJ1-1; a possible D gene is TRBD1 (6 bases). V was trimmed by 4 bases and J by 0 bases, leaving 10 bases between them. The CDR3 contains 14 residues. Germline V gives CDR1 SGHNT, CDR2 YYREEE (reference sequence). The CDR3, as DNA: TGTGCCAGCAGCCCGGACAGCGTGAACACTGAAGCTTTCTTT. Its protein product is CASSPDSVNTEAFF.

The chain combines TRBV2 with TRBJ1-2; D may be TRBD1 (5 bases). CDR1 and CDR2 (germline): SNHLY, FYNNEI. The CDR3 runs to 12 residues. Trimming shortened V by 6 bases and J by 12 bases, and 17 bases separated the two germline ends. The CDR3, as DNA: TGTGCCAGCAGCGCCCCCCCAGGGCGGAACACCTTC. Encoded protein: CASSAPPGRNTF.

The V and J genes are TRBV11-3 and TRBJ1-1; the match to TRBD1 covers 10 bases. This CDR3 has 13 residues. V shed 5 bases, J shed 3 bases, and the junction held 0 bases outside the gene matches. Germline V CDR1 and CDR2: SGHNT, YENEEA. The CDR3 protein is CASSDRGHTEAFF. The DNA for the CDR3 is TGTGCCAGCAGCGACAGGGGGCACACTGAAGCTTTCTTT. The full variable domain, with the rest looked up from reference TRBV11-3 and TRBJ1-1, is EAGVVQSPRYKIIEKKQPVAFWCNPISGHNTLYWYLQNLGQGPELLIRYENEEAVDDSQLPKDRFSAERLKGVDSTLKIQPAELGDSAVYLCASSDRGHTEAFFGQGTRLTVV.

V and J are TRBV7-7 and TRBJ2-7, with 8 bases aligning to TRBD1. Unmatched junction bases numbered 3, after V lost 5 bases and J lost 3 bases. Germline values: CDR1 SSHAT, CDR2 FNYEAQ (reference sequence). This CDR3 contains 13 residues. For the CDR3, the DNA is TGTGCCAGCAGCCAGGACAGGGACTACGAGCAGTACTTC. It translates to CASSQDRDYEQYF.

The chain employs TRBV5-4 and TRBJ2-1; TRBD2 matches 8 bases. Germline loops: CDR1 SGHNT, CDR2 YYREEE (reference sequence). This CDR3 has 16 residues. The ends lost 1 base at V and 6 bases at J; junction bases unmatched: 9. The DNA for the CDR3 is TGTGCCAGCAGCTTGCGGGCCGGGGGGGGCAGCAATGAGCAGTTCTTC. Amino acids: CASSLRAGGGSNEQFF.

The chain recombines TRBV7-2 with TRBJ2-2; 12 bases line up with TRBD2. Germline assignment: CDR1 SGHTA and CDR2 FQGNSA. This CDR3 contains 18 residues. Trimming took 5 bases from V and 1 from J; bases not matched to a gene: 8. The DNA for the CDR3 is TGTGCCAGCAGCGCCCGACTAGCGGGGGTTGGGAACACCGGGGAGCTGTTTTTT. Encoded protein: CASSARLAGVGNTGELFF.

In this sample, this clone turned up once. The chain's CDR3 is CASSRGQGAREKLFF. CDR3 DNA: TGTGCCAGCAGCCGAGGACAGGGGGCCAGGGAAAAACTGTTTTTT. V gene TRBV7-9 combines with J gene TRBJ1-4; 11 bases align to TRBD1. V was pared by 5 bases and J by 8 bases, with 7 bases of the junction left unmatched. This CDR3 contains 15 residues. The germline V gene has CDR1 SEHNR and CDR2 FQNEAQ (reference sequence).

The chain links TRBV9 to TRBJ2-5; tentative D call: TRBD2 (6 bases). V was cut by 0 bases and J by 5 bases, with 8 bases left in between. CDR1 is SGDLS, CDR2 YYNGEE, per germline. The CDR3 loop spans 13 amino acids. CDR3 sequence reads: CASSVGRAETQYF. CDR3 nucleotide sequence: TGTGCCAGCAGCGTAGGGAGGGCGGAGACCCAGTACTTC.

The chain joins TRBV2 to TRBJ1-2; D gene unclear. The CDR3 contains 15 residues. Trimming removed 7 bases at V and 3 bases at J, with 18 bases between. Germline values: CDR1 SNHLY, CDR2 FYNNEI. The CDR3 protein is CASTPRPSEDYGYTF. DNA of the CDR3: TGTGCCAGCACCCCTCGCCCTTCCGAGGACTATGGCTACACCTTC.

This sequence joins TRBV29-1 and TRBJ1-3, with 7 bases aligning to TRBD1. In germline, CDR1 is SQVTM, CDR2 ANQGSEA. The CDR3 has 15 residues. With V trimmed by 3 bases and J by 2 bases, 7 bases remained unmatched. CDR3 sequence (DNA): TGCAGCGTTGATAGTCCGACAGGGCCTGGAAACACCATATATTTT. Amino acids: CSVDSPTGPGNTIYF.

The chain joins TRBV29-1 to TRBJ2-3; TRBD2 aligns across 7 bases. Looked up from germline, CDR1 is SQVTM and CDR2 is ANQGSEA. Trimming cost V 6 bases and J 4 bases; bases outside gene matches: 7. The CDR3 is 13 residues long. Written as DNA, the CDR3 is TGCAGCGTAGGACTAGACTTGGCAGATACGCAGTATTTT. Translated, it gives CSVGLDLADTQYF.